The subject of this entry is one TCR beta chain. This CDR3 region has 14 residues. V lost 4 bases and J 5 bases, leaving 15 bases between the germline ends. The germline V gene has CDR1 SGHKS and CDR2 YYEKEE (reference sequence). The data originate from a study of identical twins. TCRdb re-derived calls from the 5' RACE reads in MiXCR, one entry per CDR3 protein. In the table there are some 260,000 distinct CDR3 sequences, more than 13% of which are singletons. The chain combines TRBV5-5 with TRBJ2-5, with D possibly matching TRBD1 (6 bases). This sequence was found in a young woman in good health. Sequencing used memory (CD45RO+) T cells sorted from blood. Here the CDR3 reads CASSRDKGVETQYF. As DNA, the CDR3 is TGTGCCAGCAGCCGGGACAAGGGAGTGGAGACCCAGTACTTC.